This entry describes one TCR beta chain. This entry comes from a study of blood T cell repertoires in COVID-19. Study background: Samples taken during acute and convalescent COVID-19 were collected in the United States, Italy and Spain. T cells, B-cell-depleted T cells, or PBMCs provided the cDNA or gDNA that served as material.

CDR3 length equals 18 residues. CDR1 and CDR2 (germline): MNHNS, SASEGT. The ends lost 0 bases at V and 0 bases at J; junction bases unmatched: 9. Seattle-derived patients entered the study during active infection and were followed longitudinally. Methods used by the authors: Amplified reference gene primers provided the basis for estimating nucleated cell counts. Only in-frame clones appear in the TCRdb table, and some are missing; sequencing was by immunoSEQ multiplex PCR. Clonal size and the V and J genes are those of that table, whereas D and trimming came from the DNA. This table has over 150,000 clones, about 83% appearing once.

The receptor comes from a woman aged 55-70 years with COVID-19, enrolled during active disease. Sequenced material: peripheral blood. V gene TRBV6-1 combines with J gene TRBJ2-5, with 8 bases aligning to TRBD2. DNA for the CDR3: TGTGCCAGCAGTGAAGCCGGGTTGGCGGGAGGTTACCAAGAGACCCAGTACTTC. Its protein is CASSEAGLAGGYQETQYF.